This T cell receptor beta chain appears in the sequencing data of a study of technical replicates of blood from a few donors. Germline V CDR1 and CDR2: SQVTM, ANQGSEA. Trimming cost V 5 bases and J 5 bases; bases outside gene matches: 8. The CDR3 runs 16 residues. TCRdb keeps only in-frame clones here, not all; method: immunoSEQ multiplex PCR. Among about 70,000 clones listed, about 89% were seen once. The J gene is TRBJ2-5, the V gene TRBV29-1; the match to TRBD2 covers 16 bases. Source material: PBMCs. This receptor was obtained from a human donor in good health. Some clones in this sample may be carry-over from other donors' samples. As DNA, the CDR3 is TGCAGCGTTCCAGGGACTAGCGGGAGGGTTGGGGAGACCCAGTACTTC. Translated, it gives CSVPGTSGRVGETQYF.